This record looks at one T cell receptor (beta chain) sequence and its context. Its specificity is unknown. The V gene lost 0 bases and the J gene lost 0 bases, with 7 bases spanning the gap. The CDR3 length is 14 residues. The germline gives CDR1 SGHRS, CDR2 YFSETQ. Memory CD4+ cells were the fraction left after CD45RA+ naive selection. The repertoire was sequenced with immunoSEQ multiplex PCR; TCRdb's copy has only in-frame clones and lacks some. The repertoire has about 770,000 clones, roughly 72% of them found once; the top ten carry approximately 1.8%. The sample comes from a study of shared clonotypes between healthy human individuals. Whole-study results and caveats: On the whole, naive subsets had larger estimated richness than memory subsets had. Unshared clonotypes carried lower generation probabilities than those common to all four donors.

The clonotype comes from a woman aged 30 to 39 in good health. Sequenced material: memory CD4+ T cells sorted from blood. The subset: CD45RA-negative fraction. This sequence joins TRBV5-1 and TRBJ2-7; D gene ambiguous. The CDR3 sequence: CASSLGGFSYEQYF. CDR3 in DNA: TGCGCCAGCAGCTTGGGGGGTTTCTCCTACGAGCAGTACTTC.